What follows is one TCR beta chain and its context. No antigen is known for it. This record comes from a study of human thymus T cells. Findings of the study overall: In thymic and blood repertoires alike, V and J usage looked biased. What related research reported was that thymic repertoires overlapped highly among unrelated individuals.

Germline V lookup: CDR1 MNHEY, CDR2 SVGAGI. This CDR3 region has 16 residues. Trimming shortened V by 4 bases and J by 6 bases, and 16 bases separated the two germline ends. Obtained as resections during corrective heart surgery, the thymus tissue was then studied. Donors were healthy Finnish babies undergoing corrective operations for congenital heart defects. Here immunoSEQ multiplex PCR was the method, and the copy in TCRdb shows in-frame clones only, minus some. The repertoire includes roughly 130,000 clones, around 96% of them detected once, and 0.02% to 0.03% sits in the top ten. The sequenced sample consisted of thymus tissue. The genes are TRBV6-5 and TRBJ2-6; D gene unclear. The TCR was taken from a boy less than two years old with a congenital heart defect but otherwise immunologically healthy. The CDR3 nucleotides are TGTGCCAGCAGTTCCAGGACCCAGGCAACGGCCAACGTCCTGACTTTC. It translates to CASSSRTQATANVLTF.